These 8 T cell receptor beta chains were all obtained from the same sample, sequenced in a study of blood T cell repertoires in COVID-19. Method: immunoSEQ multiplex PCR; TCRdb's copy keeps in-frame clones and lacks some. The data show about 270,000 clones, with approximately 89% seen just once and around 8.8% held by the top ten. Sample: peripheral blood. The receptors derive from a man aged 35-49 years with active or convalescent COVID-19.

The J gene is TRBJ2-7, the V gene TRBV25-1; 7 nucleotides agree with TRBD2. The junction had 11 bases not matched to a gene; V was cut back by 8 bases and J by 7 bases. CDR3 size: 13 residues. Germline V gives CDR1 MGHDK, CDR2 SYGVNS. The CDR3 sequence is CASSRLAWVEQYF. The CDR3 DNA is TGTGCCAGCTCCAGACTAGCCTGGGTGGAGCAGTACTTC.

The chain is built from TRBV7-2 and TRBJ2-5; no clear D. Per the germline V gene, CDR1 is SGHTA and CDR2 is FQGNSA. The CDR3 covers 14 residues. V gave up 11 bases and J gave up 0 bases, with 16 bases separating them. The CDR3 region is CACEVVANQETQYF. DNA of the CDR3: TGTGCCTGCGAGGTCGTCGCCAACCAAGAGACCCAGTACTTC.

The chain couples TRBV25-1 to TRBJ1-1, with a weak D call TRBD1 (6 bases). CDR1 and CDR2 (germline): MGHDK, SYGVNS. Trimming removed 7 bases from V and 1 base from J, with 10 bases in between. CDR3 length: 13 amino acids. CDR3 nucleotides: TGTGCCAGCATACCGGGACAGAACACTGAAGCTTTCTTT. As protein: CASIPGQNTEAFF.

The V and J genes are TRBV21-1 and TRBJ2-2; the table's D call TRBD2 went unverified against the DNA. TRBV21-1 corresponds to a pseudogene. There are 15 residues in the CDR3. The CDR3 here is CASTLAGGPERELFF. CDR3 sequence (DNA): TGTGCCAGCACCCTAGCGGGGGGGCCAGAACGAGAGCTGTTTTTT.

The chain combines TRBV7-9 with TRBJ1-4; D perhaps matches TRBD1 (6 bases). Germline V gives CDR1 SEHNR, CDR2 FQNEAQ (reference sequence). The CDR3 runs to 16 residues. Trimming cost V 5 bases and J 5 bases, with 18 bases left between them. This CDR3 reads CASSGSLGQINEKLFF. The DNA for the CDR3 is TGTGCCAGCAGCGGTTCACTTGGACAGATAAATGAAAAACTGTTTTTT.

The gene calls are TRBV24-1 and TRBJ2-7; D may be TRBD2 (5 bases). Germline V lookup: CDR1 KGHDR, CDR2 SFDVKD. The CDR3 extends over 12 amino acids. The ends were cut back, 6 bases at V and 6 bases at J, with 11 bases in the middle. The CDR3 nucleotides read TGTGCCACCAGTAAGGGAGCTTCCGAGCAGTACTTC. It is translated as CATSKGASEQYF.

This chain links TRBV3-1 (or the pseudogene TRBV3-2) with TRBJ2-7, with TRBD2 as a possible D gene (5 bases). The germline V gene has CDR1 LGHDT and CDR2 YNNKEL (reference sequence). CDR3 size: 16 residues. Trimming cost V 2 bases and J 1 base, with 15 bases left between them. As DNA, the CDR3 is TGTGCCAGCAGCCAAATTGATAGCAGGAGGTCCTACGAGCAGTACTTC. It yields the protein CASSQIDSRRSYEQYF.

This clone was seen more than once but under ten times. The chain combines TRBV11-3 with TRBJ1-1, with D unclear. V lost 0 bases, J lost 1 base, and 9 bases lay in between. The germline V gene has CDR1 SGHNT and CDR2 YENEEA. The CDR3 runs 15 residues. This chain's CDR3 is CASSLDPTGNTEAFF. The CDR3 DNA is TGTGCCAGCAGCTTAGATCCGACGGGGAACACTGAAGCTTTCTTT. The full variable domain, its missing parts supplied by reference TRBV11-3 and TRBJ1-1, is EAGVVQSPRYKIIEKKQPVAFWCNPISGHNTLYWYLQNLGQGPELLIRYENEEAVDDSQLPKDRFSAERLKGVDSTLKIQPAELGDSAVYLCASSLDPTGNTEAFFGQGTRLTVV.